Included here is one TCR beta chain sequence, with context. 60 Vbeta and 13 Jbeta primers were used in PCR. The method was immunoSEQ multiplex PCR; TCRdb's version includes in-frame clones alone and lacks a portion of them. Of some 170,000 clones listed, 81% are singletons. The data originate from a study of cytomegalovirus exposure and HLA in healthy donors. CDR3 size: 14 residues. Germline trimming cut 8 bases from V and 4 bases from J; bases unmatched to any gene: 6. Germline CDR1 reads SGHTA; CDR2 reads FQGNSA. In nominal health when sampled, donors likely had unrecorded immune exposures nonetheless.

The source material was PBMCs. The clonotype was recovered from a woman between 45 and 60 years old in good health and CMV-seronegative. The chain recombines TRBV7-2 with TRBJ2-5; 11 positions agree with TRBD2. The CDR3: CASVETSGIETQYF. DNA of the CDR3: TGTGCCAGCGTGGAGACTAGCGGGATAGAGACCCAGTACTTC.